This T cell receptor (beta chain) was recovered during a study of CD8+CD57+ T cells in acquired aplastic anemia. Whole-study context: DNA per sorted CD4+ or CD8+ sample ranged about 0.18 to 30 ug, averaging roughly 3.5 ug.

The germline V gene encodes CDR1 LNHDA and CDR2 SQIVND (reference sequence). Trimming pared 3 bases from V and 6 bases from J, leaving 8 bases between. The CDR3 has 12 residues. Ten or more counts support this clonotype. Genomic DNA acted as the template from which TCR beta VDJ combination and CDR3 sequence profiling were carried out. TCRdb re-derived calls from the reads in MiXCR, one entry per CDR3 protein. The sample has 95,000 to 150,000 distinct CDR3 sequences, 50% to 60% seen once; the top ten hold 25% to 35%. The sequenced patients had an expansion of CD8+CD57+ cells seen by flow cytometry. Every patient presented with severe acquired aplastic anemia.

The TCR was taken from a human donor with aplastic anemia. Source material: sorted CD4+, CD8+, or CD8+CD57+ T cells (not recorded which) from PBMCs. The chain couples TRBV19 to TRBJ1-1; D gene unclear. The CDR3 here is CASSIGGSEAFF. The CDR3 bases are TGTGCCAGTAGTATTGGAGGGTCTGAAGCTTTCTTT.